These 21 T cell receptor beta chains originate from one sample sequenced in a study of human T cells and chemical hapten exposure. Each CDR3 protein gets one entry after TCRdb re-called the RACE reads with MiXCR. The table includes 75,000 to 95,000 distinct CDR3 sequences, 12% detected once. Time point denoted: patch test 1, 2 weeks after DPC sensitization. Indicated treatment: therapeutic diphenylcyclopropenone sensitization with weekly scalp DPC. The sample here was whole blood, taken in connection with sensitization to the hapten diphenylcyclopropenone (DPC). The origin of the receptors is a woman aged 55-70 years with alopecia areata. Some clones in this sample may be carry-over from other donors' samples.

This clonotype has just a few counts. This chain links TRBV7-9 with TRBJ1-1; the D is unclear. The CDR3 totals 14 residues. V dropped 5 bases and J dropped 4 bases, with 14 bases sitting between them. Germline values: CDR1 SEHNR, CDR2 FQNEAQ (reference sequence). The CDR3 DNA is TGTGCCAGCAGCACAATCCCCGGTGGCACTGAAGCTTTCTTT. Its translation is CASSTIPGGTEAFF.

In its sample, this clonotype was seen many times. The chain combines TRBV18 with TRBJ2-2; D assignment may be TRBD1 or TRBD2 (5 bases each). V was shortened by 0 bases and J by 2 bases, with 10 bases between the two germline ends. The CDR3 consists of 16 residues. CDR1 and CDR2 (germline): KGHSH, LQKENI. The CDR3 nucleotides read TGTGCCAGCTCACCACCGAGGGACCTAAACACCGGGGAGCTGTTTTTT. This translates into CASSPPRDLNTGELFF.

This clonotype was picked up many times. This chain joins TRBV6-2 or TRBV6-3 and TRBJ1-2, with TRBD1 matching 10 bases. The germline CDR1 and CDR2 sequences are MNHEY and SVGEGT. CDR3 size: 14 residues. V dropped 6 bases and J dropped 2; count of bases not matched to a gene: 3. CDR3 sequence reads: CASRPGQGNYGYTF. The CDR3 region has the DNA TGTGCCAGCAGGCCGGGACAGGGGAACTATGGCTACACCTTC.

This clonotype was detected ten times or more. The V and J genes are TRBV7-6 and TRBJ1-2; TRBD1 aligns across 7 bases. CDR1 and CDR2 from the germline V gene are SGHVS and FNYEAQ. The CDR3 runs to 14 residues. The V segment lost 4 bases and the J segment 8 bases; nucleotides outside the gene matches: 10. The CDR3 is CASSSLGQFRGYTF. CDR3 nucleotides: TGTGCCAGCAGCTCATTGGGACAGTTTAGGGGCTACACCTTC.

This chain joins TRBV29-1 and TRBJ2-4, with D perhaps TRBD1 (6 bases). The V gene's germline CDR1 is SQVTM and CDR2 ANQGSEA. The CDR3 sequence is 13 residues long. Trimming cost V 7 bases and J 5 bases, with 15 bases left between them. The CDR3 region is CSAKGHSENIQYF. DNA of the CDR3: TGCAGCGCCAAGGGACACTCGGAAAACATTCAGTACTTC.

The J gene is TRBJ2-7, the V gene TRBV2; 7 bases are a match to TRBD1. CDR1 is SNHLY and CDR2 is FYNNEI in the germline V gene. The J segment lost 4 bases and the V segment lost 3 bases, leaving 6 bases of the junction unmatched. The CDR3 length is 14 residues. CDR3 DNA: TGTGCCAGCAGTGAGCGGACAGGAAAATACGAGCAGTACTTC. It yields the protein CASSERTGKYEQYF.

This clonotype was counted ten times or more. This sequence joins TRBV30 and TRBJ1-6, with D perhaps TRBD1 (6 bases). The CDR3 runs 18 residues. CDR1 and CDR2 from the germline V gene are GTSNPN and SVGIG (reference sequence). The V end was cut by 0 bases, the J end by 3 bases, with 18 bases between. CDR3 in DNA: TGTGCCTGGAGTGTAAATCGATTTGGGGGACACTATAATTCACCCCTCCACTTT. Protein sequence: CAWSVNRFGGHYNSPLHF.

The V gene is TRBV6-6, the J gene TRBJ2-1, with a weak D call TRBD2 (6 bases). V was clipped by 7 bases and J by 5 bases, with 18 bases between them. The CDR3 runs 15 residues. Germline V gives CDR1 MNHNY, CDR2 SVGAGI (reference sequence). The chain's CDR3 is CASKPTGVPNNEQFF. DNA for the CDR3: TGTGCCAGCAAACCCACGGGGGTCCCTAACAATGAGCAGTTCTTC.

The sample holds one count of this clonotype. The chain carries TRBV10-3 and TRBJ1-2; D unclear. Trimming removed 2 bases from V and 6 bases from J, with 10 bases in between. The germline CDR1 and CDR2 sequences are ENHRY and SYGVKD. The CDR3 consists of 13 residues. The DNA for the CDR3 is TGTGCCATCAGTGAGGGTATCCGACATGGCTACACCTTC. It specifies CAISEGIRHGYTF.

This clonotype has only a few counts. The chain recombines TRBV11-2 with TRBJ2-1, with TRBD2 identical over 8 bases. Unmatched junction bases numbered 14, after V lost 5 bases and J lost 8 bases. The germline V gene encodes CDR1 SGHAT and CDR2 FQNNGV. The CDR3 contains 16 residues. The CDR3 nucleotides read TGTGCCAGCAGCGCGGGGAGTAGAGGACTAGCAGATGAGCAGTTCTTC. This sequence encodes CASSAGSRGLADEQFF.

Note on this clonotype: One junction end disagrees with the germline gene, perhaps due to a read error. The chain uses TRBV7-7 and TRBJ1-1; no clear D gene. The CDR3 is 13 residues long. Germline V CDR1 and CDR2: SSHAT, FNYEAQ (reference sequence). CDR3 coding DNA: TGTGCTAGCAGCGCACAGATGAACACTGAAGCTTTCTTT. Translating it yields CASSAQMNTEAFF. The variable domain in full, completed from reference TRBV7-7 and TRBJ1-1, reads GAGVSQSPRYKVTKRGQDVTLRCDPISSHATLYWYQQALGQGPEFLTYFNYEAQPDKSGLPSDRFSAERPEGSISTLTIQRTEQRDSAMYRCASSAQMNTEAFFGQGTRLTVV.

This clonotype has just a few counts. This sequence joins TRBV4-2 and TRBJ1-5, with unresolved D. This CDR3 has 12 residues. The V gene lost 4 bases and the J gene lost 5 bases, with 6 bases spanning the gap. Looked up from germline, CDR1 is LGHNA and CDR2 is YNFKEQ. The CDR3 sequence: CASSLDDQPQHF. The CDR3, as DNA: TGTGCCAGCAGCCTCGACGATCAGCCCCAGCATTTT.

This clonotype was detected many times. The rearrangement links TRBV29-1 to TRBJ1-4, with D uncertain. Germline-derived CDR1 and CDR2 are SQVTM and ANQGSEA. V was trimmed by 4 bases and J by 6 bases, leaving 9 bases between them. The CDR3 is made up of 12 amino acids. The CDR3 nucleotides read TGCAGCGTTGGAGGATCAGATGAAAAACTGTTTTTT. As protein: CSVGGSDEKLFF.

In its sample, this clonotype was seen many times. DNA of the CDR3: TGTGCCAGCAGCCTCGACAGGGTTGGTGTATATGGCTACACCTTC. Translating it yields CASSLDRVGVYGYTF. This sequence joins TRBV7-6 and TRBJ1-2; 7 bases line up with TRBD1. The V and J ends lost 5 bases and 5 bases, in that order; junction bases with no gene match: 11. The V gene's germline CDR1 is SGHVS and CDR2 FNYEAQ. CDR3 size: 15 residues.

This clonotype has ten or more counts. V is TRBV6-2 or TRBV6-3 and J is TRBJ1-2; D might be TRBD1 (6 bases). Germline V lookup: CDR1 MNHEY, CDR2 SVGEGT. V dropped 4 bases and J dropped 2 bases, with 14 bases sitting between them. The CDR3 is 15 amino acids. CDR3 nucleotides: TGTGCCAGCAGTTCTGGACAGTTTAACAACTATGGCTACACCTTC. Translating it yields CASSSGQFNNYGYTF.

This clonotype was observed a handful of times. This rearrangement joins TRBV2 to TRBJ1-6, with 7 bases fitting TRBD1. V lost 6 bases to trimming and J lost 9 bases; unmatched junction nucleotides: 11. In germline, CDR1 is SNHLY, CDR2 FYNNEI. The CDR3 consists of 15 residues. The CDR3 DNA reads TGTGCCAGCAGCAAAGGGGTCAGGGGGACTTCACCCCTCCACTTT. Its translation: CASSKGVRGTSPLHF. The whole variable domain, filled in from reference TRBV2 and TRBJ1-6, reads EPEVTQTPSHQVTQMGQEVILRCVPISNHLYFYWYRQILGQKVEFLVSFYNNEISEKSEIFDDQFSVERPDGSNFTLKIRSTKLEDSAMYFCASSKGVRGTSPLHFGNGTRLTVT.

This clonotype was found a few times. The rearrangement uses TRBV3-1 and TRBJ1-2; 7 nucleotides align to TRBD1. CDR3 length: 17 amino acids. Germline V gives CDR1 LGHDT, CDR2 YNNKEL (reference sequence). The V and J ends lost 5 bases and 0 bases, in that order; junction bases with no gene match: 12. CDR3 region: CASSKPSTGVANYGYTF. For the CDR3, the DNA is TGTGCCAGCAGCAAGCCCTCAACAGGGGTCGCTAACTATGGCTACACCTTC.

The chain employs TRBV12-3 or TRBV12-4 and TRBJ1-5, with no clear D. The CDR3 is made up of 14 amino acids. The V gene lost 4 bases and the J gene lost 0 bases, with 7 bases spanning the gap. The CDR3 DNA sequence: TGTGCCAGCAGTTCACGGTATAGCAATCAGCCCCAGCATTTT. It translates to CASSSRYSNQPQHF.

On this clonotype: A read error may account for a junction end that differs from germline. The chain carries TRBV7-9 and TRBJ1-6; D gene unclear. Germline CDR1 reads SEHNR; CDR2 reads FQNEAQ (reference sequence). The CDR3 is made up of 13 amino acids. CDR3 DNA: TGTGCCAGCAGCTACCAGCCGGGATCACCTCTCCACTTT. This sequence encodes CASSYQPGSPLHF.

Note on this clonotype: This may come from a read error, since a much larger clone is one base off. No conserved phenylalanine or tryptophan is present at the end of the CDR3, so a read error is the likely explanation. V usage is TRBV12-3 or TRBV12-4 and J usage is TRBJ2-2; D call uncertain. The V end lost 3 bases, the J end lost 6 bases, and 8 bases lay between the germline ends. This CDR3 has 13 amino acids. CDR3 sequence (DNA): TGTGCCAGCAGTTTTAGTAATGCCGGGGAGCTGTTTTCT. Translated: CASSFSNAGELFS.

At least ten counts were recorded for this clonotype. The genes are TRBV12-5 and TRBJ1-5; no clear D. Germline V gives CDR1 LGHNT, CDR2 FRNRAP. This CDR3 spans 15 amino acids. The ends were cut back, 5 bases at V and 4 bases at J, with 15 bases in the middle. CDR3: CASGPPEGRNQPQHF. The CDR3 DNA reads TGTGCTAGTGGTCCCCCAGAAGGAAGAAATCAGCCCCAGCATTTT.